What follows are 15 T cell receptor beta chains derived from one specimen sequenced in a study of neurological immune-mediated disorders. TCRdb itself ran the 5' RACE reads through MiXCR, one entry per CDR3 protein. The data contain 50,000 to 70,000 distinct CDR3 sequences, less than 5.5% of them singletons. The sample comprised PBMCs. All receptors come from a man in his thirties or forties with multiple sclerosis.

Worth noting for this clonotype: A junction boundary mismatches the germline segment, possibly from a read error. V usage is TRBV14 and J usage is TRBJ1-5; a weak D match, TRBD1 (5 bases). CDR1 SGHDN and CDR2 FVKESK come from the germline V gene. There are 16 residues in the CDR3. The CDR3 coding sequence is TGTGCCAGCAGCCAAGATCGGTTCAGGGTTAATCAGCCCCAGAATTTT. Protein: CASSQDRFRVNQPQNF.

This clonotype was counted at least ten times. J is TRBJ2-4 and V is TRBV5-1; tentative D call: TRBD1 (6 bases). Germline V lookup: CDR1 SGHRS, CDR2 YFSETQ. Trimming stripped 0 bases from V and 6 bases from J, with 16 bases between. This CDR3 region has 16 residues. CDR3 loop: CASSLGPTGVGNIQYF. Here the CDR3 DNA reads TGCGCCAGCAGCTTGGGACCGACAGGCGTTGGAAACATTCAGTACTTC.

This clonotype is judged medium-sized (0.01 to 0.1%). The genes are TRBV10-2 and TRBJ1-2; D unresolved. V was clipped by 5 bases and J by 2 bases, with 9 bases between them. The CDR3 contains 13 residues. Germline values: CDR1 WSHSY, CDR2 SAAADI. CDR3 sequence reads: CASSMDGNYGYTF. In DNA form, the CDR3 reads TGCGCCAGCAGTATGGACGGGAACTATGGCTACACCTTC.

This clonotype was observed at least ten times. The chain is built from TRBV6-5 and TRBJ2-6; 9 nucleotides line up with TRBD1. The CDR3 sequence is 17 residues long. V was clipped by 8 bases and J by 0 bases; unmatched bases: 8. Germline assignment: CDR1 MNHEY and CDR2 SVGAGI. This CDR3 is CASALQGADSGANVLTF. The CDR3 DNA reads TGTGCCAGCGCACTACAGGGGGCAGACTCTGGGGCCAACGTCCTGACTTTC.

This clonotype was seen repeatedly, ten times or more. V and J are TRBV14 and TRBJ2-5; no definite D call. Germline CDR1 reads SGHDN; CDR2 reads FVKESK. Trimming took 0 bases from V and 1 from J, leaving 12 bases between them. The CDR3 runs 16 residues. DNA of the CDR3: TGTGCCAGCAGCCAAGAAACGGGTTCGCTCCAAGAGACCCAGTACTTC. Translated: CASSQETGSLQETQYF. Variable domain in full (rest from reference TRBV14 and TRBJ2-5): EAGVTQFPSHSVIEKGQTVTLRCDPISGHDNLYWYRRVMGKEIKFLLHFVKESKQDESGMPNNRFLAERTGGTYSTLKVQPAELEDSGVYFCASSQETGSLQETQYFGPGTRLLVL.

The J gene is TRBJ1-1, the V gene TRBV10-3; 11 nucleotides agree with TRBD1. The CDR3 spans 14 residues. The trim removed 4 bases at V and 4 bases at J, leaving 2 bases unmatched. The V gene's germline CDR1 is ENHRY and CDR2 SYGVKD. Here the CDR3 DNA reads TGTGCCATCAGTGGGACAGGGGGCTTCACTGAAGCTTTCTTT. Amino acid sequence: CAISGTGGFTEAFF.

This clonotype has only a few counts. The chain uses TRBV5-1 and TRBJ2-1; weak D call: TRBD2 (6 bases). The CDR3 has 16 amino acids. The germline CDR1 and CDR2 sequences are SGHRS and YFSETQ. The V and J ends lost 1 base and 0 bases respectively, with 11 bases between them. CDR3 DNA: TGCGCCAGCAGCTTGTTCGGCGGGGCCTCCTACAATGAGCAGTTCTTC. The encoded protein is CASSLFGGASYNEQFF.

This clonotype was picked up many times. The rearrangement links TRBV5-1 to TRBJ1-2; D unclear. Per the germline V gene, CDR1 is SGHRS and CDR2 is YFSETQ. CDR3 length equals 14 residues. V was clipped by 3 bases and J by 7 bases, with 16 bases between them. For the CDR3, the DNA is TGCGCCAGCAGCTCAAGCCTTTATCCCTTTGGCTACACCTTC. It codes for CASSSSLYPFGYTF.

This clonotype was recorded at least ten times. This chain connects TRBV4-2 to TRBJ1-6, with D unclear. Trimming pared 4 bases from V and 9 bases from J, leaving 10 bases between. Per germline, CDR1 LGHNA and CDR2 YNFKEQ. The CDR3 sequence is 13 residues long. This chain's CDR3 is CASSPRDLSPLHF. The DNA of the CDR3 is TGTGCCAGCAGCCCTAGGGATCTTTCACCCCTCCACTTT.

The chain uses TRBV5-5 and TRBJ1-1; no reliable D call. V lost 1 base and J lost 8, with 6 bases in between. The CDR3 is 11 residues long. Germline loops: CDR1 SGHKS, CDR2 YYEKEE (reference sequence). CDR3 coding DNA: TGTGCCAGCAGCTTGTTGGTAGAAGCTTTCTTT. The encoded protein is CASSLLVEAFF.

This clonotype was found many times. V and J are TRBV7-8 and TRBJ1-3; 7 bases line up with TRBD1. The CDR3 length is 15 residues. Germline V gives CDR1 SGHVS, CDR2 FQNEAQ. The J segment lost 4 bases and the V segment lost 4 bases, leaving 7 bases of the junction unmatched. The CDR3 is CASSSFRDRGNTIYF. The CDR3 DNA reads TGTGCCAGCAGCTCGTTCCGGGACAGAGGAAACACCATATATTTT.

This clonotype is judged medium-sized. The rearrangement joins TRBV20-1 to TRBJ1-1, with 7 bases lining up with TRBD1. The CDR3 is 16 amino acids. V dropped 8 bases and J dropped 4; count of bases not matched to a gene: 19. Looked up from germline, CDR1 is DFQATT and CDR2 is SNEGSKA (reference sequence). The CDR3 sequence: CSPGGGVDREVTEAFF. CDR3 nucleotide sequence: TGCAGTCCTGGCGGGGGGGTAGACAGGGAAGTCACTGAAGCTTTCTTT.

This clonotype was recorded at least ten times. V gene TRBV4-1 combines with J gene TRBJ1-1, with D possibly matching TRBD1 (6 bases). The ends were cut back, 0 bases at V and 9 bases at J, with 14 bases in the middle. Germline assignment: CDR1 MGHRA and CDR2 YSYEKL. This CDR3 spans 14 amino acids. The CDR3 protein is CASSQDAGTKKAFF. The CDR3 nucleotides are TGCGCCAGCAGCCAAGACGCCGGGACAAAAAAAGCTTTCTTT.

This clonotype was counted at least ten times. The chain links TRBV27 to TRBJ2-1, with unresolved D. Trimming shortened V by 2 bases and J by 5 bases, and 10 bases separated the two germline ends. The CDR3 is 14 residues long. Germline CDR1 MNHEY, CDR2 SMNVEV (reference sequence). CDR3 sequence reads: CASSLLGVHNEQFF. DNA for the CDR3: TGTGCCAGCAGTTTACTAGGCGTCCACAATGAGCAGTTCTTC.

The sample holds many counts of this clonotype. The V gene is TRBV7-2, the J gene TRBJ1-4, with D maybe TRBD1 (5 bases). Trimming shortened V by 11 bases and J by 4 bases, and 14 bases separated the two germline ends. There are 13 residues in the CDR3. The germline V gene has CDR1 SGHTA and CDR2 FQGNSA. This CDR3 reads CAEGDSGNEKLFF. CDR3 sequence (DNA): TGTGCCGAAGGGGATTCCGGTAATGAAAAACTGTTTTTT.